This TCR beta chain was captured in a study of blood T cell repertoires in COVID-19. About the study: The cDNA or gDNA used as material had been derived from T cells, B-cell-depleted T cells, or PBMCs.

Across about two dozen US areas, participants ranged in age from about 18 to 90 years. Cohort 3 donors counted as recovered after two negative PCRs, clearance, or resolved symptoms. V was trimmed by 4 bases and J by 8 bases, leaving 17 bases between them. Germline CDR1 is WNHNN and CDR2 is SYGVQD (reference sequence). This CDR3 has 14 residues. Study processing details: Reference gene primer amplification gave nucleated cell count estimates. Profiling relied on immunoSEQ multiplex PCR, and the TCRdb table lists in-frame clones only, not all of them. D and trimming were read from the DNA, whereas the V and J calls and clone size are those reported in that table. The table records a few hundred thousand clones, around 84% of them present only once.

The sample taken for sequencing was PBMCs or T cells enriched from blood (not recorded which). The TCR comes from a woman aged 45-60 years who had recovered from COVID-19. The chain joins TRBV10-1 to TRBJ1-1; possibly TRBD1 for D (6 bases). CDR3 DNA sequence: TGCGCCAGCAGTGCCCTTCGTGGGAGGGGGGAAGCTTTCTTT. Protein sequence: CASSALRGRGEAFF.